This paragraph reports one T cell receptor beta chain. The sample belongs to a study of human T cells and chemical hapten exposure. The CDR3 runs to 14 residues. Trimming took off 7 bases at V and 5 bases at J, with 14 bases between the two ends. The germline gives CDR1 MNHEY, CDR2 SMNVEV (reference sequence). This sample's time point: patch test 1, 2 weeks after DPC sensitization. Treatment: therapeutic diphenylcyclopropenone sensitization with weekly scalp DPC. Unique molecular identifiers were attached to individual cDNA molecules during library preparation. In TCRdb, the RACE reads were re-called with MiXCR into one record per CDR3 protein. The sample contains approximately 90,000 distinct CDR3 sequences, roughly 12% of which appear only once.

Here the sequenced sample was whole blood, taken in connection with sensitization to the hapten diphenylcyclopropenone (DPC). This receptor was obtained from a woman between 40 and 50 years old with alopecia areata. Some clones in this sample may be carry-over from other donors' samples. The rearrangement joins TRBV27 to TRBJ1-4; D gene uncertain. CDR3: CASTSAGVNEKLFF. The CDR3 DNA reads as TGTGCCAGCACCTCCGCTGGGGTGAATGAAAAACTGTTTTTT.